The 29 T cell receptor beta chains below were found in one sample sequenced in a study of blood T cell repertoires in COVID-19. The data were produced by immunoSEQ multiplex PCR, yet TCRdb's version contains in-frame clones alone and is incomplete. Of a few hundred thousand clones in the sample, roughly 85% were seen once. The sample consisted of peripheral blood. Every receptor here comes from a woman under 30 with acute or convalescent COVID-19.

V gene TRBV6-1 combines with J gene TRBJ2-1; D is unclear. Germline V gives CDR1 MNHNS, CDR2 SASEGT. V was clipped by 3 bases and J by 7 bases, with 4 bases between them. This CDR3 spans 11 amino acids. The CDR3 here is CASSDQNEQFF. The DNA of the CDR3 is TGTGCCAGCAGTGATCAGAATGAGCAGTTCTTC.

The J gene is TRBJ1-3, the V gene TRBV13; TRBD1 agrees at 8 bases. The junction had 9 bases not matched to a gene; V was cut back by 2 bases and J by 0 bases. Germline-derived CDR1 and CDR2 are PRHDT and FYEKMQ (reference sequence). This CDR3 has 18 amino acids. CDR3 in DNA: TGTGCCAGCAGCTTATTACAGGGGACAGGTTTCTCTGGAAACACCATATATTTT. Its translation is CASSLLQGTGFSGNTIYF. Full variable domain (outside the CDR3, taken from reference TRBV13 and TRBJ1-3): AAGVIQSPRHLIKEKRETATLKCYPIPRHDTVYWYQQGPGQDPQFLISFYEKMQSDKGSIPDRFSAQQFSDYHSELNMSSLELGDSALYFCASSLLQGTGFSGNTIYFGEGSWLTVV.

This chain joins TRBV6-5 and TRBJ2-7; TRBD1 is a possible D gene (6 bases). V shed 1 base and J shed 3 bases, with 10 bases lying between them. Germline V gene data show CDR1 as MNHEY and CDR2 as SVGAGI. This CDR3 has 14 amino acids. CDR3 loop: CASSYWGLNYEQYF. The CDR3 DNA is TGTGCCAGCAGTTACTGGGGGCTAAACTACGAGCAGTACTTC.

The chain carries TRBV11-3 and TRBJ2-6; 9 bases match TRBD1. The CDR3 is 18 residues long. The V gene's germline CDR1 is SGHNT and CDR2 YENEEA. J lost 2 bases, V lost 4 bases, and 9 bases had no gene match. The CDR3, as DNA: TGTGCCAGCAGCTCCTCCGGACAGGGGCTCCCTGGGGCCAACGTCCTGACTTTC. It codes for CASSSSGQGLPGANVLTF. The complete variable domain, with remaining parts taken from reference TRBV11-3 and TRBJ2-6, reads EAGVVQSPRYKIIEKKQPVAFWCNPISGHNTLYWYLQNLGQGPELLIRYENEEAVDDSQLPKDRFSAERLKGVDSTLKIQPAELGDSAVYLCASSSSGQGLPGANVLTFGAGSRLTVL.

The J gene is TRBJ2-3, the V gene TRBV28, with D maybe TRBD2 (6 bases). The CDR3 runs to 15 residues. Germline values: CDR1 MDHEN, CDR2 SYDVKM. Trimming pared 5 bases from V and 0 bases from J, leaving 12 bases between. The CDR3 sequence: CASSPGSPSTDTQYF. Written as DNA, the CDR3 is TGTGCCAGCAGTCCCGGGAGCCCTAGCACAGATACGCAGTATTTT.

CDR3 DNA sequence: TGTGCCAGCAGCTGGGGACTAGCGGGATATGAGCAGTTCTTC. The encoded protein is CASSWGLAGYEQFF. This chain uses TRBV7-9 with TRBJ2-1; the match to TRBD2 covers 13 bases. CDR3 length: 14 residues. The junction had 2 bases not matched to a gene; V was cut back by 4 bases and J by 8 bases. The germline V gene encodes CDR1 SEHNR and CDR2 FQNEAQ (reference sequence).

This CDR3 reads CASSLPGGSEKLFF. DNA for the CDR3: TGTGCCAGCAGTTTACCAGGGGGCAGTGAAAAACTGTTTTTT. The V and J genes are TRBV28 and TRBJ1-4; 8 bases align to TRBD1. Germline V gives CDR1 MDHEN, CDR2 SYDVKM. The CDR3 covers 14 residues. With 2 bases clipped from V and 7 bases from J, the junction kept 3 bases outside the gene matches. Filled out from reference TRBV28 and TRBJ1-4, the complete variable domain reads DVKVTQSSRYLVKRTGEKVFLECVQDMDHENMFWYRQDPGLGLRLIYFSYDVKMKEKGDIPEGYSVSREKKERFSLILESASTNQTSMYLCASSLPGGSEKLFFGSGTQLSVL.

For this clone: Just one base apart from a much larger clone, this may be a read error. This CDR3 is also generated by other DNA sequences in the sample. The chain carries TRBV19 and TRBJ2-1, with TRBD2 matching 7 bases. J lost 4 bases, V lost 3 bases, and 3 bases had no gene match. Germline assignment: CDR1 LNHDA and CDR2 SQIVND (reference sequence). The CDR3 covers 14 residues. CDR3 DNA: TGTGCCAGTAGTATGGGGGGGGATTACAATGAGCAGTTCTTC. The encoded protein is CASSMGGDYNEQFF.

The chain combines TRBV29-1 with TRBJ1-1; the match to TRBD1 covers 8 bases. J gave up 5 bases and V 5 bases, and 7 bases lay outside the gene matches. The CDR3 contains 13 residues. CDR1 and CDR2 (germline): SQVTM, ANQGSEA. Here the CDR3 reads CSVLDRVGTEAFF. DNA for the CDR3: TGCAGCGTTCTGGACAGGGTTGGGACTGAAGCTTTCTTT.

In regard to this clone: The sample contains more than one DNA sequence encoding this CDR3. The J gene is TRBJ2-7, the V gene TRBV11-2; D is unresolved. CDR3 length equals 14 residues. With 1 base removed from V and 4 bases from J, the gap between germline ends came to 11 bases. The germline V gene encodes CDR1 SGHAT and CDR2 FQNNGV. The CDR3 loop reads CASSLGADSYEQYF. The CDR3 DNA is TGTGCCAGCAGCTTAGGGGCAGATTCGTACGAGCAGTACTTC.

The CDR3 loop is CASSLALAGNQETQYF. CDR3 nucleotides: TGTGCCAGCAGCCTGGCGCTAGCGGGAAACCAAGAGACCCAGTACTTC. This chain uses TRBV3-1 (or the pseudogene TRBV3-2) with TRBJ2-5; 9 positions match TRBD2. The germline gives CDR1 LGHDT, CDR2 YNNKEL (reference sequence). The CDR3 is made up of 16 amino acids. Unmatched junction bases numbered 6, after V lost 4 bases and J lost 0 bases.

The chain recombines TRBV2 with TRBJ2-6; the D gene is possibly TRBD1 (6 bases). CDR1 SNHLY and CDR2 FYNNEI come from the germline V gene. Trimming took off 11 bases at V and 0 bases at J, with 29 bases between the two ends. The CDR3 is 20 amino acids. The CDR3 nucleotides are TGTGCCCCAGATCCGGCAGGGGTTTGCTTCGTCCTCTCTGGGGCCAACGTCCTGACTTTC. Translating it yields CAPDPAGVCFVLSGANVLTF.

This chain uses TRBV11-1 with TRBJ1-1; 9 nucleotides agree with TRBD1. The trim removed 8 bases at V and 4 bases at J, leaving 2 bases unmatched. CDR1 and CDR2 (germline): SGHAT, FQDESV (reference sequence). The CDR3 has 12 residues. CDR3 in DNA: TGTGCCAGCCGGGGACAGGGCACTGAAGCTTTCTTT. It translates to CASRGQGTEAFF.

This clone has only a few counts. The chain carries TRBV9 and TRBJ2-2; possibly TRBD1 for D (5 bases). The CDR3 loop spans 16 amino acids. Trimming removed 3 bases from V and 1 base from J, with 13 bases in between. The germline gives CDR1 SGDLS, CDR2 YYNGEE. The CDR3 loop is CASSARQGWNTGELFF. The CDR3 nucleotides are TGTGCCAGCAGCGCGAGGCAGGGATGGAACACCGGGGAGCTGTTTTTT.

The chain combines TRBV7-3 with TRBJ2-7, with TRBD1 matching over 7 bases. The germline gives CDR1 SGHTA, CDR2 FQGTGA. V shed 0 bases, J shed 3 bases, and the junction held 14 bases outside the gene matches. The CDR3 length is 18 residues. In nucleotides, the CDR3 is TGTGCCAGCAGCTTAACGGGGGTGACAGGGAGCGACCACTACGAGCAGTACTTC. This translates into CASSLTGVTGSDHYEQYF.

This chain uses TRBV4-1 with TRBJ2-7; 13 bases fit TRBD2. Losses at the gene ends were 3 bases for V and 1 base for J; bases not matched to a gene: 9. The CDR3 sequence is 18 residues long. Per germline, CDR1 MGHRA and CDR2 YSYEKL. The CDR3 here is CASSHTGLAGRSSYEQYF. CDR3 sequence (DNA): TGCGCCAGCAGCCACACGGGACTAGCGGGAAGGTCGTCCTACGAGCAGTACTTC.

This clone was recorded a few times. The chain is built from TRBV7-2 and TRBJ2-7, with D tentatively TRBD1 (6 bases). With 4 bases removed from V and 4 bases from J, the gap between germline ends came to 20 bases. Germline V gene sequence: CDR1 SGHTA, CDR2 FQGNSA. The CDR3 runs to 16 residues. The CDR3 DNA is TGTGCCAGCAGCTCCAAACAGGGTCGTGTTAATTACGAGCAGTACTTC. Translation: CASSSKQGRVNYEQYF.

The chain uses TRBV28 and TRBJ2-1; TRBD1 aligns across 9 bases. The junction had 6 bases not matched to a gene; V was cut back by 6 bases and J by 3 bases. CDR3 length: 15 amino acids. Germline CDR1 and CDR2: MDHEN and SYDVKM. The chain's CDR3 is CASRAWGQGYNEQFF. CDR3 nucleotides: TGTGCCAGCAGGGCGTGGGGACAGGGCTACAATGAGCAGTTCTTC.

This chain links TRBV5-4 with TRBJ1-2; no clear D. The CDR3 has 12 amino acids. V shed 4 bases and J shed 7 bases, with 11 bases lying between them. CDR1 is SGHNT and CDR2 is YYREEE in the germline V gene (reference sequence). CDR3 nucleotide sequence: TGTGCCAGCAGCCCGGGGAGTGCTGGCTACACCTTC. Translated: CASSPGSAGYTF.

This chain uses TRBV28 with TRBJ2-7, with TRBD1 matching 7 bases. V shed 6 bases and J 2 bases; nucleotides not matched to a gene: 7. CDR1 and CDR2 from the germline V gene are MDHEN and SYDVKM. The CDR3 is 14 residues long. The CDR3 reads CASSSWDRAYEQYF. CDR3 nucleotide sequence: TGTGCCAGCAGCTCTTGGGACAGAGCCTACGAGCAGTACTTC.

V is TRBV7-2 and J is TRBJ2-7, with D maybe TRBD2 (6 bases). The V and J ends lost 5 bases and 0 bases respectively, with 17 bases between them. The CDR3 spans 16 residues. CDR1 is SGHTA and CDR2 is FQGNSA in the germline V gene. The CDR3 DNA reads as TGTGCCAGCAGCCAACGTGGCGGGACGAGCTCCTACGAGCAGTACTTC. Translated: CASSQRGGTSSYEQYF.

CDR3 sequence: CASSLGAGDIYGYTF. CDR3 sequence (DNA): TGCGCCAGCAGCTTGGGGGCAGGGGATATCTATGGCTACACCTTC. The chain links TRBV5-1 to TRBJ1-2; the D gene is possibly TRBD1 (6 bases). CDR3 length: 15 residues. Germline assignment: CDR1 SGHRS and CDR2 YFSETQ. Trimming took 0 bases from V and 4 from J, leaving 13 bases between them.

The V call is TRBV27, the J call TRBJ2-7; 10 bases align to TRBD2. Germline V gives CDR1 MNHEY, CDR2 SMNVEV (reference sequence). V was clipped by 5 bases and J by 2 bases; unmatched bases: 6. The CDR3 runs to 15 residues. CDR3 region: CASSLLAGQAYEQYF. DNA for the CDR3: TGTGCCAGCAGTCTACTAGCGGGACAGGCCTACGAGCAGTACTTC.

This chain links TRBV6-2 or TRBV6-3 with TRBJ1-1; D gene ambiguous. Trimming pared 2 bases from V and 4 bases from J, leaving 11 bases between. Germline V CDR1 and CDR2: MNHEY, SVGEGT. The CDR3 is made up of 14 amino acids. This CDR3 reads CASSYGPPTTEAFF. As DNA, the CDR3 is TGTGCCAGCAGTTACGGGCCACCCACCACTGAAGCTTTCTTT.

CDR3 in amino acids: CASSQVLVTGELFF. Written as DNA, the CDR3 is TGCGCCAGCAGCCAAGTCCTTGTTACCGGGGAGCTGTTTTTT. This chain connects TRBV4-3 to TRBJ2-2; D uncertain. V dropped 1 base and J dropped 5 bases, with 8 bases sitting between them. The CDR3 loop spans 14 amino acids. CDR1 is LGHNA and CDR2 is YSLEER in the germline V gene.

This sequence joins TRBV11-2 and TRBJ2-5; D is unclear. The CDR3 length is 14 residues. Per germline, CDR1 SGHAT and CDR2 FQNNGV. V dropped 5 bases and J dropped 2 bases, with 12 bases sitting between them. CDR3 residues: CASSPIHRQETQYF. In nucleotides, the CDR3 is TGTGCCAGCAGCCCAATACACAGACAAGAGACCCAGTACTTC. The complete variable domain, with remaining parts taken from reference TRBV11-2 and TRBJ2-5, reads EAGVAQSPRYKIIEKRQSVAFWCNPISGHATLYWYQQILGQGPKLLIQFQNNGVVDDSQLPKDRFSAERLKGVDSTLKIQPAKLEDSAVYLCASSPIHRQETQYFGPGTRLLVL.

The V call is TRBV28, the J call TRBJ1-6, with TRBD1 as a possible D gene (5 bases). The CDR3 spans 14 residues. The germline CDR1 and CDR2 sequences are MDHEN and SYDVKM. Between the trimmed V and J ends, which lost 3 bases and 15 bases, there was a span of 18 bases. CDR3 residues: CASSLFDGPGLLHF. CDR3 sequence (DNA): TGTGCCAGCAGTTTGTTTGATGGACCGGGACTCCTCCACTTT.

This chain links TRBV5-4 with TRBJ2-2; 7 bases agree with TRBD2. In germline, CDR1 is SGHNT, CDR2 YYREEE (reference sequence). The ends lost 2 bases at V and 6 bases at J; junction bases unmatched: 7. The CDR3 has 15 amino acids. The CDR3 nucleotides read TGTGCCAGCAGCTTCGGGGAGGGGTCGGCCGGGGAGCTGTTTTTT. This encodes CASSFGEGSAGELFF.

The chain recombines TRBV15 with TRBJ2-4; D perhaps matches TRBD2 (6 bases). The ends were cut back, 0 bases at V and 13 bases at J, with 10 bases in the middle. CDR1 is LNHNV, CDR2 YYDKDF, per germline (reference sequence). The length of the CDR3 is 12 residues. The CDR3 DNA sequence: TGTGCCACCAGCAGAGATGAGGAGGGGCAGTACTTC. Translation gives CATSRDEEGQYF.